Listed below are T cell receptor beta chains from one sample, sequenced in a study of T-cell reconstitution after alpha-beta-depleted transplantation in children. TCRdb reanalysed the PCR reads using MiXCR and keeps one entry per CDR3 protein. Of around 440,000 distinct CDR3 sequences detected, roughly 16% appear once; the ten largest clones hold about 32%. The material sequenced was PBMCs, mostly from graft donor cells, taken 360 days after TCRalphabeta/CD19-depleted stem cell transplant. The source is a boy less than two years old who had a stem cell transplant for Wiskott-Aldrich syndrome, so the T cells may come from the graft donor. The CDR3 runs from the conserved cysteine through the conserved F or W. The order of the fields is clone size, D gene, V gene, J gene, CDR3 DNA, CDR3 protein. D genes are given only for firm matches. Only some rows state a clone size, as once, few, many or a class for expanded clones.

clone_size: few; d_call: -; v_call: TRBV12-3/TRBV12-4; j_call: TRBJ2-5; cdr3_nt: TGTGCCAGCAGTTTCCTCGGGACCCAGTACTTC; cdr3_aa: CASSFLGTQYF
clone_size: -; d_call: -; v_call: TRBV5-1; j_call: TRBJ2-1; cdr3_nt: TGCGCCAGCAGCTTACTTACAGGGTTGGGCTACAATGAGCAGTTCTTC; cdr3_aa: CASSLLTGLGYNEQFF
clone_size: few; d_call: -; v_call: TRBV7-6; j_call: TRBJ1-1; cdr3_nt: TGTGCCAGCAGCTTAGTAGCGGGGACTGAAGCTTTCTTT; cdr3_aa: CASSLVAGTEAFF
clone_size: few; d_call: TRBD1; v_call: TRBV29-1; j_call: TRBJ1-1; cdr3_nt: TGCAGCGTCTCAAGGGGCCGCAGGGGGGACACTGAAGCTTTCTTT; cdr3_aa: CSVSRGRRGDTEAFF
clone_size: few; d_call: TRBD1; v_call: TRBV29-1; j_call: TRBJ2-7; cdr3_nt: TGCAGCGTTTGGGGTTGGACGAGACAGGGGCACTCCTACGAGCAGTACTTC; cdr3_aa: CSVWGWTRQGHSYEQYF
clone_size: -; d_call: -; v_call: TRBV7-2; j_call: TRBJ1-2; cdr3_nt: TGTGCCAGCAGCTTATTTGCCCCTAACTATGGCTACACCTTC; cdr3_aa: CASSLFAPNYGYTF
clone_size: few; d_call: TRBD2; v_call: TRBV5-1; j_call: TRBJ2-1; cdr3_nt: TGCGCCAGCAGCCGTTCTGGGGGGGGAGCCTACAATGAGCAGTTCTTC; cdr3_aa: CASSRSGGGAYNEQFF
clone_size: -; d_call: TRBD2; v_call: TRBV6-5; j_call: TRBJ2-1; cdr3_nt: TGTGCCAGCAGGAGGGCCCCCGGGAGGAACGCGGGAGGGGACGAGCAGTTCTTC; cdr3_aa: CASRRAPGRNAGGDEQFF
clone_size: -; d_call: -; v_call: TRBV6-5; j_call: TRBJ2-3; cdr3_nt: TGTGCCAGCAGTTACTCAATCGGTTCCGATACGCAGTATTTT; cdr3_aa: CASSYSIGSDTQYF
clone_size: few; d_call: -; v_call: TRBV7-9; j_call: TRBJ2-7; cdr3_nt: TGTGCCAGCAGCTTAGTTGGGACCGTATCCTACGAGCAGTACTTC; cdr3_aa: CASSLVGTVSYEQYF
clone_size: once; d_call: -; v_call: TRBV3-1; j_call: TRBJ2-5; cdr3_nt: TGTGCCAGCAGCCTAACAGGGGGCGGGGGGGAGACCCAGTACTTC; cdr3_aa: CASSLTGGGGETQYF
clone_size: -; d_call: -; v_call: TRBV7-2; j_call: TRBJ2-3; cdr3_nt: TGTGCCAGCAACGGGAGAGATACGCAGTATTTT; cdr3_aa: CASNGRDTQYF
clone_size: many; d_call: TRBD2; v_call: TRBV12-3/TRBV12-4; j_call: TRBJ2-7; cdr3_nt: TGTGCCAGCAGGCGGGGGGCGGATTACGAGCAGTACTTC; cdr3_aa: CASRRGADYEQYF
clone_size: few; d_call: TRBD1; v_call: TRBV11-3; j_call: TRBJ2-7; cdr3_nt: TGTGCCAGCAGCTTAACCGGGACAGGGTTCCACGAGCAGTACTTC; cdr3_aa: CASSLTGTGFHEQYF
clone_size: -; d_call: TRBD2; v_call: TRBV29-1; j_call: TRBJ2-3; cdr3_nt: TGCAGCGTTGAGCCCCTTATTAGCGGGAGGGCCAGGGATACGCAGTATTTT; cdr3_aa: CSVEPLISGRARDTQYF
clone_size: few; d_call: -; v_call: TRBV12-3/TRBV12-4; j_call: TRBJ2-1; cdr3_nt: TGTGCCAGCAGTTCAAGACAGCGGAATGAGCAGTTCTTC; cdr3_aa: CASSSRQRNEQFF
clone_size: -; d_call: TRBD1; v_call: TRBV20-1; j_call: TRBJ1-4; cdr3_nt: TGCAGTGCTAGAAACCCACAGGGGGGTGAAAAACTGTTTTTT; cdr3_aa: CSARNPQGGEKLFF
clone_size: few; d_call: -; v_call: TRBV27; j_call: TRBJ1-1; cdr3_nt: TGTGCCAGCAGTCTAAGACTGGGAAGCACTGAAGCTTTCTTT; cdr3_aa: CASSLRLGSTEAFF
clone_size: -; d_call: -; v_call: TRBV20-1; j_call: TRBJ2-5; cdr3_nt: TGCAGTGCTAAAGTGCTAGCTAGAGAGACCCAGTACTTC; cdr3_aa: CSAKVLARETQYF
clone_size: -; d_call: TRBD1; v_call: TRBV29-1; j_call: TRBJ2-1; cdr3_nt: TGCAGCGTCCGCGGGGGACAGGGCTCCTACAATGAGCAGTTCTTC; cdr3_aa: CSVRGGQGSYNEQFF
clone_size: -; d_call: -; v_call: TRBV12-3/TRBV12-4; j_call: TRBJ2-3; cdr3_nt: TGTGCCAGCAGTTATGACATGGAGAGCCCCTTGGAGTATTTT; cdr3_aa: CASSYDMESPLEYF
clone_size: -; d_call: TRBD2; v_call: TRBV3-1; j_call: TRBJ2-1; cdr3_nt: TGTGCCAGCAGCCAGGGAGGCGGGAGCTGGAATGAGCAGTTCTTC; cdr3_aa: CASSQGGGSWNEQFF
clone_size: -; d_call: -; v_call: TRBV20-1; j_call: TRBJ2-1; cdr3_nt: TGCAGTGCTAGAGTACAGGCTAATGAGCAGTTCTTC; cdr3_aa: CSARVQANEQFF
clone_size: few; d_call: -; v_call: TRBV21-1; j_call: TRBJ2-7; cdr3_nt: TGTGCCAGCAGCAAAGCGCACAGGTGGGGGGTCTACGAGCAGTACTTC; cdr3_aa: CASSKAHRWGVYEQYF
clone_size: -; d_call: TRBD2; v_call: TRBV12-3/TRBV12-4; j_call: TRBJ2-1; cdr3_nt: TGTGCCAGCAGTTTGGCTAGCGGGAGAGTCAATGAGCAGTTCTTC; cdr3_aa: CASSLASGRVNEQFF
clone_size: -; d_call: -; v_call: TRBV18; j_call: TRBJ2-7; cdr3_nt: TGTGCCAGCTCACCCGTGAGCCAGGTTCTAACCTACGAGCAGTACTTC; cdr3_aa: CASSPVSQVLTYEQYF
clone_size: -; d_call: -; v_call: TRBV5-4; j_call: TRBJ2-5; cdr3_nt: TGTGCCAGCAGCTTGTGGGGGCTAGAGACCCAGTACTTC; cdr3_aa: CASSLWGLETQYF
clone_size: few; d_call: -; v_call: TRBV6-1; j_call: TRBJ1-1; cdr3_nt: TGTGCCAGCAGGCTTTTAAGCGTGAACACTGAAGCTTTCTTT; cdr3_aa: CASRLLSVNTEAFF
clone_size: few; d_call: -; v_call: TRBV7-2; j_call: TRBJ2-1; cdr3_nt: TGTGCCAGCAGAGTACCTAGCTACAATGAGCAGTTCTTC; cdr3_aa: CASRVPSYNEQFF
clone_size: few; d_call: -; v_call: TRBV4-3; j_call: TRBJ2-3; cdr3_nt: TGCGCCAGCAGCCAAGGGCGCTTAGATACGCAGTATTTT; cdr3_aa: CASSQGRLDTQYF
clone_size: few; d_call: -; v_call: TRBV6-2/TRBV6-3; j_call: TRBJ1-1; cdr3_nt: TGTGCCAGCAAAGCGGGTATCACTGAAGCTTTCTTT; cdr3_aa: CASKAGITEAFF
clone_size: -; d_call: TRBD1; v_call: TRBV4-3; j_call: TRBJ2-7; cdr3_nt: TGCGCCAGCAGCCGTGGGACAGGGGGTTTCTACGAGCAGTACTTC; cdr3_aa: CASSRGTGGFYEQYF
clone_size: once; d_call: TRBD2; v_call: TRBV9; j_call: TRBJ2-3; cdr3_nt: TGTGCCAGCAGCGTTTTGGCGGGAGGAGATACGCAGTATTTT; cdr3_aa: CASSVLAGGDTQYF
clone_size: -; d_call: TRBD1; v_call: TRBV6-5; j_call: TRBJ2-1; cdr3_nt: TGTGCCAGCGTTTTCCGGGACAGGGACAATGAGCAGTTCTTC; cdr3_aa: CASVFRDRDNEQFF
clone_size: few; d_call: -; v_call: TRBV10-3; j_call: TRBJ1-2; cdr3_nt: TGTGCCATCAGTGCAGGGGTTGGCTATGGCTACACCTTC; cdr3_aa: CAISAGVGYGYTF
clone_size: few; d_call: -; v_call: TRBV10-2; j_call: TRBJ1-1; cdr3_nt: TGCGCCAGCAGGGGGGGCTCTGTCCCTGAAGCTTTCTTT; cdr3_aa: CASRGGSVPEAFF
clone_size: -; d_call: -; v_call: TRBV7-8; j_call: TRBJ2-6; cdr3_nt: TGTGCCAGCAGCTTAGGCCGGGCGTACGGACTCTCTGGGGCCAACGTCCTGACTTTC; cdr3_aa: CASSLGRAYGLSGANVLTF
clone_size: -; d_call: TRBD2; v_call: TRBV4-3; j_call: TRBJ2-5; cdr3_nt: TGCGCCAGCAGCCAAGATCCGCCGGGGGAGGGGTACGAGACCCAGTACTTC; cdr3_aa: CASSQDPPGEGYETQYF
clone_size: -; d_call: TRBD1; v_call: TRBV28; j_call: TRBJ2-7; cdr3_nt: TGTGCCAGCAGTCAAACAGGGGTCCCCATCTACGAGCAGTACTTC; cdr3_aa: CASSQTGVPIYEQYF
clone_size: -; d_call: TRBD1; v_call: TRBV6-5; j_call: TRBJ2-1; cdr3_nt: TGTGCCAGCAGTTACACAGGGACAGGGGTCTACAATGAGCAGTTCTTC; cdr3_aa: CASSYTGTGVYNEQFF
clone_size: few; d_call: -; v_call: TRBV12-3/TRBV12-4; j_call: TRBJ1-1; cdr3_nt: TGTGCCAGCAGTTATACAGCCACTGAAGCTTTCTTT; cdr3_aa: CASSYTATEAFF
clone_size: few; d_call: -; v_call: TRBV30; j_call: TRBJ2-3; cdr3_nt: TGTGCCTGGAGCCAAACATTAGGTGATACGCAGTATTTT; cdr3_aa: CAWSQTLGDTQYF
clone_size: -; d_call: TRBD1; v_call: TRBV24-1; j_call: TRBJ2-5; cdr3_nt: TGTGCCACCAGTGACTCCGGGACAGGGGGCGGAGAGACCCAGTACTTC; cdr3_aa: CATSDSGTGGGETQYF
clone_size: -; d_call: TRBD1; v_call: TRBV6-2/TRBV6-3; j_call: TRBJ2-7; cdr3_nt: TGTGCCAGCAAGAGAGAGTTACAGGGGCCCTACGAGCAGTACTTC; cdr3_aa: CASKRELQGPYEQYF
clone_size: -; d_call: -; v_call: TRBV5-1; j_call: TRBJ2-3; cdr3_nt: TGCGCCAGCAGCTTGTTTCAGCTCACAGATACGCAGGATTTT; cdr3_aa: CASSLFQLTDTQDF
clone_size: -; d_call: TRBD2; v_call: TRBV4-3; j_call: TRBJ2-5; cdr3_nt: TGCGCCAGCAGCCAAGGAAATTCCGGGGGGGCGTACCAAGAGACCCAGTACTTC; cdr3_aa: CASSQGNSGGAYQETQYF